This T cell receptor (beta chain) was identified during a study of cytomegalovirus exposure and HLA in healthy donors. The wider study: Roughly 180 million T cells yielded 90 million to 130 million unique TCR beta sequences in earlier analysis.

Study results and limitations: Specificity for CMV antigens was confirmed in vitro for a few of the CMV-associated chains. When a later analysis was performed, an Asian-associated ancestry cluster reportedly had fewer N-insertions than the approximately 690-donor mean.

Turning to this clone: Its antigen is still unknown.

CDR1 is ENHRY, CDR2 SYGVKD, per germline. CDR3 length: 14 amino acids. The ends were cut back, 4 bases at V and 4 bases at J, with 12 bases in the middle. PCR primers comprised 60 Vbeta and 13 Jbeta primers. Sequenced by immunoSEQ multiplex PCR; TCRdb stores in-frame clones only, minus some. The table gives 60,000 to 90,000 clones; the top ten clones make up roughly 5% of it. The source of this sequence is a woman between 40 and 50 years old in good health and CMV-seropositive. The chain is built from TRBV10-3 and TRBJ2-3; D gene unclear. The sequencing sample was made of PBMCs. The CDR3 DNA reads TGTGCCATCAGTGCCCTACGATCTTCAGATACGCAGTATTTT. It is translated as CAISALRSSDTQYF.